A single sample gave rise to the 30 T cell receptor beta chains below, sequenced in a study of radiation and T cells in renal cell carcinoma. Stated time point: baseline pretreatment blood. Noted treatment: 15 Gy SBRT to primary tumor, nephrectomy 4 weeks later. Only in-frame clones appear in the TCRdb table, and some are missing; sequencing was by immunoSEQ multiplex PCR. The table shows 150,000 or so clones, with about 87% occurring only once. Sequences were derived from blood, sampled from a patient whose treatment included radiotherapy and nephrectomy. These receptors originate from a woman between 65 and 79 years old with renal cell carcinoma.

This clone was observed a handful of times. The chain uses TRBV9 and TRBJ1-2; D is uncertain. The germline CDR1 and CDR2 sequences are SGDLS and YYNGEE. There are 17 residues in the CDR3. The germline V and J ends were trimmed by 0 bases and 6 bases, with 21 bases remaining between them. This chain's CDR3 is CASSVDGHPSRKNGYTF. In DNA, the CDR3 is TGTGCCAGCAGCGTAGATGGGCACCCCTCTAGGAAGAATGGCTACACCTTC. Filled out from reference TRBV9 and TRBJ1-2, the complete variable domain reads DSGVTQTPKHLITATGQRVTLRCSPRSGDLSVYWYQQSLDQGLQFLIQYYNGEERAKGNILERFSAQQFPDLHSELNLSSLELGDSALYFCASSVDGHPSRKNGYTFGSGTRLTVV.

The chain couples TRBV5-6 to TRBJ2-7; perhaps D is TRBD1 or TRBD2 (5 bases each). The length of the CDR3 is 12 residues. Germline values: CDR1 SGHDT, CDR2 YYEEEE. Trimming took off 5 bases at V and 1 base at J, with 7 bases between the two ends. CDR3: CASRGPSYEQYF. The DNA of the CDR3 is TGTGCCAGCAGGGGACCATCCTACGAGCAGTACTTC. Variable domain in full (rest from reference TRBV5-6 and TRBJ2-7): DAGVTQSPTHLIKTRGQQVTLRCSPKSGHDTVSWYQQALGQGPQFIFQYYEEEERQRGNFPDRFSGHQFPNYSSELNVNALLLGDSALYLCASRGPSYEQYFGPGTRLTVT.

This chain links TRBV30 with TRBJ2-1, with TRBD1 as a possible D gene (5 bases). Trimming took 0 bases from V and 5 from J, leaving 8 bases between them. CDR3 length: 13 amino acids. From germline, CDR1 is GTSNPN and CDR2 SVGIG (reference sequence). CDR3 nucleotide sequence: TGTGCCTGGAGTGTGTACAGGAACAATGAGCAGTTCTTC. Translated, it gives CAWSVYRNNEQFF.

This chain uses TRBV5-6 with TRBJ1-1; no definite D call. CDR3 length: 15 amino acids. Germline V lookup: CDR1 SGHDT, CDR2 YYEEEE. With 3 bases removed from V and 5 bases from J, the gap between germline ends came to 17 bases. The CDR3 loop is CASSSLGLRRTEAFF. The CDR3 nucleotides read TGTGCCAGCAGCTCGTTGGGATTAAGGCGGACTGAAGCTTTCTTT.

The chain combines TRBV21-1 with TRBJ1-6. TRBV21-1 is deemed a pseudogene. The CDR3 loop spans 14 amino acids. The CDR3 sequence is CASSNSDGNSPLHF. The DNA for the CDR3 is TGTGCCAGCAGCAATAGCGACGGGAATTCACCCCTCCACTTT.

The rearrangement links TRBV6-5 to TRBJ1-2; tentative D call: TRBD1 (5 bases). The CDR3 is 14 residues long. Trimming shortened V by 6 bases and J by 3 bases, and 14 bases separated the two germline ends. Germline V gene data show CDR1 as MNHEY and CDR2 as SVGAGI. The CDR3 reads CASSPGQGYYGYTF. Written as DNA, the CDR3 is TGTGCCAGCAGCCCAGGGCAGGGTTACTATGGCTACACCTTC.

V is TRBV25-1 and J is TRBJ2-5, with TRBD1 matching 8 bases. The germline V gene encodes CDR1 MGHDK and CDR2 SYGVNS. Trimming took 6 bases from V and 0 from J; bases not matched to a gene: 9. This CDR3 has 16 amino acids. The CDR3 loop reads CASRKGGTGDQETQYF. In nucleotides, the CDR3 is TGTGCCAGCAGAAAAGGCGGGACAGGCGACCAAGAGACCCAGTACTTC.

This clone occurred once. J is TRBJ2-2 and V is TRBV11-2; 8 bases match TRBD1. Germline assignment: CDR1 SGHAT and CDR2 FQNNGV. V lost 5 bases and J lost 0; bases outside the gene matches: 2. The CDR3 contains 15 residues. DNA for the CDR3: TGTGCCAGCAGCCGGACAGGGTCGAACACCGGGGAGCTGTTTTTT. This translates into CASSRTGSNTGELFF. The full variable domain, with the rest looked up from reference TRBV11-2 and TRBJ2-2, is EAGVAQSPRYKIIEKRQSVAFWCNPISGHATLYWYQQILGQGPKLLIQFQNNGVVDDSQLPKDRFSAERLKGVDSTLKIQPAKLEDSAVYLCASSRTGSNTGELFFGEGSRLTVL.

The rearrangement links TRBV28 to TRBJ1-6; 10 positions agree with TRBD1. The CDR3 is 13 residues long. Germline V gene sequence: CDR1 MDHEN, CDR2 SYDVKM. The V gene end was trimmed by 7 bases and the J gene end by 12 bases; junction bases not matched to a gene: 6. The CDR3 DNA reads as TGTGCCAGCATAGGGACAGGGGTCTTACCCCTCCACTTT. It is translated as CASIGTGVLPLHF.

The chain recombines TRBV10-3 with TRBJ2-1; D gene ambiguous. In germline, CDR1 is ENHRY, CDR2 SYGVKD. The CDR3 loop spans 13 amino acids. V lost 10 bases and J 3 bases, leaving 13 bases between the germline ends. CDR3 amino acids: CATQSRNYNEQFF. The DNA of the CDR3 is TGTGCCACCCAGTCGAGAAACTACAATGAGCAGTTCTTC.

The chain employs TRBV19 and TRBJ2-7; weak D call: TRBD1 (6 bases). The CDR3 has 14 amino acids. V gave up 5 bases and J gave up 5 bases, with 16 bases separating them. Germline V lookup: CDR1 LNHDA, CDR2 SQIVND (reference sequence). This CDR3 reads CASSPGTFLDEQYF. In DNA, the CDR3 is TGTGCCAGTAGTCCAGGGACATTTTTAGACGAGCAGTACTTC.

The V gene is TRBV11-2, the J gene TRBJ2-5; TRBD2 matches 8 bases. V lost 3 bases to trimming and J lost 1 base; unmatched junction nucleotides: 4. The CDR3 length is 15 residues. Germline CDR1 SGHAT, CDR2 FQNNGV. The CDR3 loop is CASSLGGGFQETQYF. The CDR3 nucleotides are TGTGCCAGCAGCTTGGGCGGGGGGTTCCAAGAGACCCAGTACTTC.

The chain has TRBV6-5 and TRBJ1-2; 7 bases agree with TRBD1. This CDR3 is built from 15 residues. Germline V gives CDR1 MNHEY, CDR2 SVGAGI. The J segment lost 1 base and the V segment lost 3 bases, leaving 5 bases of the junction unmatched. The CDR3 sequence: CASSYGAGGNYGYTF. CDR3 nucleotides: TGTGCCAGCAGTTATGGGGCAGGGGGTAACTATGGCTACACCTTC.

In DNA, the CDR3 is TGTGCCATCAGTGACCCCGAGGCAGGGCGGATGAACACTGAAGCTTTCTTT. It codes for CAISDPEAGRMNTEAFF. The rearrangement links TRBV10-3 to TRBJ1-1, with D possibly TRBD1 on 5 matching bases. V lost 3 bases to trimming and J lost 0 bases, with 17 bases between them. The germline V gene has CDR1 ENHRY and CDR2 SYGVKD. The CDR3 is 17 amino acids.

The gene calls are TRBV6-1 and TRBJ1-3; 8 bases map to TRBD1. The CDR3 sequence is 14 residues long. The V and J ends lost 7 bases and 1 base, in that order; junction bases with no gene match: 3. CDR1 and CDR2 (germline): MNHNS, SASEGT. The CDR3 protein is CASITGGSGNTIYF. The CDR3, as DNA: TGTGCCAGCATTACAGGGGGATCTGGAAACACCATATATTTT.

The chain carries TRBV5-8 and TRBJ1-5; 10 nucleotides agree with TRBD1. J was trimmed by 4 bases and V by 5 bases; bases with no gene match: 9. This CDR3 has 16 residues. CDR1 is SGHTS and CDR2 is YDEGEE in the germline V gene. The CDR3 coding sequence is TGTGCCAGCAGTGAAAGCGGGACAGGGGATAATCAGCCCCAGCATTTT. Translation gives CASSESGTGDNQPQHF. Full variable domain (missing parts from reference TRBV5-8 and TRBJ1-5): EAGVTQSPTHLIKTRGQQATLRCSPISGHTSVYWYQQALGLGLQFLLWYDEGEERNRGNFPPRFSGRQFPNYSSELNVNALELEDSALYLCASSESGTGDNQPQHFGDGTRLSIL.

This clone was recorded once. The rearrangement links TRBV7-2 to TRBJ1-6; D not resolved. V was pared by 4 bases and J by 7 bases, with 20 bases between. This CDR3 contains 17 residues. Germline lookup yields CDR1 SGHTA and CDR2 FQGNSA. This chain's CDR3 is CASSSIWLGKRNSPLHF. In DNA form, the CDR3 reads TGTGCCAGCAGCTCAATTTGGTTGGGGAAAAGAAATTCACCCCTCCACTTT.

This clone was found once. CDR3 nucleotide sequence: TGTGCCAGCATCTCTAACCTAGGGGCTGAGCAGTTCTTC. It codes for CASISNLGAEQFF. The V and J genes are TRBV4-2 and TRBJ2-1, with a weak D call TRBD1 (5 bases). The V and J ends lost 7 bases and 9 bases respectively, with 16 bases between them. CDR1 LGHNA and CDR2 YNFKEQ come from the germline V gene. CDR3 size: 13 residues.

V is TRBV30 and J is TRBJ2-5, with 8 bases identical to TRBD1. V lost 1 base and J lost 4; bases outside the gene matches: 8. This CDR3 is built from 15 residues. In germline, CDR1 is GTSNPN, CDR2 SVGIG (reference sequence). CDR3 bases: TGTGCCTGGAGTGCCGGACAGGGCTGGGGAGAGACCCAGTACTTC. Its protein product is CAWSAGQGWGETQYF.

The chain recombines TRBV27 with TRBJ2-1; 8 nucleotides line up with TRBD2. The CDR3 extends over 15 amino acids. The V gene's germline CDR1 is MNHEY and CDR2 SMNVEV (reference sequence). Trimming took 3 bases from V and 4 from J; bases not matched to a gene: 5. The CDR3 region is CASSLVSGGYNEQFF. DNA for the CDR3: TGTGCCAGCAGTTTGGTGAGCGGGGGATACAATGAGCAGTTCTTC.

V and J are TRBV27 and TRBJ1-2; unclear D gene. Trimming pared 5 bases from V and 4 bases from J, leaving 20 bases between. This CDR3 is 16 amino acids long. CDR1 is MNHEY and CDR2 is SMNVEV in the germline V gene (reference sequence). CDR3 protein: CASSPMITLGFYGYTF. CDR3 DNA: TGTGCCAGCAGTCCTATGATTACGCTGGGCTTCTATGGCTACACCTTC.

The chain employs TRBV6-5 and TRBJ2-7; no definite D call. With 6 bases removed from V and 7 bases from J, the gap between germline ends came to 16 bases. There are 13 residues in the CDR3. The germline V gene has CDR1 MNHEY and CDR2 SVGAGI. The CDR3 region is CASRVGPPSEQYF. In nucleotides, the CDR3 is TGTGCCAGCAGGGTAGGGCCACCATCAGAGCAGTACTTC.

V and J are TRBV7-3 and TRBJ1-1; possible D gene TRBD1, 6 bases. Per germline, CDR1 SGHTA and CDR2 FQGTGA. V shed 5 bases and J shed 0 bases, with 10 bases lying between them. There are 14 residues in the CDR3. Here the CDR3 DNA reads TGTGCCAGCAGCCTGACAGGTGTGAACACTGAAGCTTTCTTT. It yields the protein CASSLTGVNTEAFF.

The rearrangement links TRBV5-1 to TRBJ2-7; 8 nucleotides agree with TRBD2. The germline gives CDR1 SGHRS, CDR2 YFSETQ. The CDR3 totals 14 residues. Trimming took 5 bases from V and 6 from J; bases not matched to a gene: 10. Here the CDR3 DNA reads TGCGCCAGCAGGGCCGGGGGGGCCTCAGGCGAGCAGTACTTC. Residues: CASRAGGASGEQYF.

The J gene is TRBJ2-1, the V gene TRBV4-1; D may be TRBD2 (6 bases). Germline V gene sequence: CDR1 MGHRA, CDR2 YSYEKL. The CDR3 consists of 15 residues. V lost 0 bases, J lost 10 bases, and 16 bases lay in between. CDR3 sequence reads: CASSQEGTAFVEQFF. CDR3 in DNA: TGCGCCAGCAGCCAAGAGGGGACTGCCTTCGTAGAGCAGTTCTTC.

V usage is TRBV18 and J usage is TRBJ1-5, with D perhaps matching TRBD1 (6 bases). CDR1 and CDR2 (germline): KGHSH, LQKENI. The CDR3 runs 17 residues. The germline V and J ends were trimmed by 5 bases and 1 base, with 18 bases remaining between them. This chain's CDR3 is CASSVFRGTGSNQPQHF. The CDR3, as DNA: TGTGCCAGCTCAGTATTCAGGGGTACTGGAAGCAATCAGCCCCAGCATTTT.

The rearrangement joins TRBV7-2 to TRBJ2-2, with no clear D. The ends were cut back, 5 bases at V and 8 bases at J, with 9 bases in the middle. CDR1 and CDR2 (germline): SGHTA, FQGNSA. The CDR3 is 12 residues long. DNA for the CDR3: TGTGCCAGCAGCGTACCCTCAGGGGAGCTGTTTTTT. Translated, it gives CASSVPSGELFF. Complete variable domain (other parts from reference TRBV7-2 and TRBJ2-2): GAGVSQSPSNKVTEKGKDVELRCDPISGHTALYWYRQSLGQGLEFLIYFQGNSAPDKSGLPSDRFSAERTGGSVSTLTIQRTQQEDSAVYLCASSVPSGELFFGEGSRLTVL.

The chain combines TRBV6-5 with TRBJ2-3, with D possibly matching TRBD2 (6 bases). Germline V lookup: CDR1 MNHEY, CDR2 SVGAGI. V was cut by 2 bases and J by 3 bases, with 9 bases left in between. The CDR3 runs 14 residues. CDR3 loop: CASSYRLATDTQYF. CDR3 DNA sequence: TGTGCCAGCAGTTACAGGCTAGCGACAGATACGCAGTATTTT.

V is TRBV10-3 and J is TRBJ2-5; 7 bases map to TRBD1. After removal of 3 bases from V and 0 bases from J, the junction contained 4 bases not matched to a gene. The CDR3 contains 15 residues. Germline V gives CDR1 ENHRY, CDR2 SYGVKD. Here the CDR3 reads CAISDQGQYQETQYF. The CDR3 coding sequence is TGTGCCATCAGTGACCAGGGACAGTACCAAGAGACCCAGTACTTC.

The chain couples TRBV7-2 to TRBJ2-7; D is perhaps TRBD1 (6 bases). The CDR3 is 15 residues long. Germline CDR1 SGHTA, CDR2 FQGNSA. Trimming stripped 2 bases from V and 3 bases from J, with 14 bases between. CDR3 sequence: CASSLSTGTSYEQYF. In DNA, the CDR3 is TGTGCCAGCAGCTTATCCACCGGGACAAGCTACGAGCAGTACTTC.